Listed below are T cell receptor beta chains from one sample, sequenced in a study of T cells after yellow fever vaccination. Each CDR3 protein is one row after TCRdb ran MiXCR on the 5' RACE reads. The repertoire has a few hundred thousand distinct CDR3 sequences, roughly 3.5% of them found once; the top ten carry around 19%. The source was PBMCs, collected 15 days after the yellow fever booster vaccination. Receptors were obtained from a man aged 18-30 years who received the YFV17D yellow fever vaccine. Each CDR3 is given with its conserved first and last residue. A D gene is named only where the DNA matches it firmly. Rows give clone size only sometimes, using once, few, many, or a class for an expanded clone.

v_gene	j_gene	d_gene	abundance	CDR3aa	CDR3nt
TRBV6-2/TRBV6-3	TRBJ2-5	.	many	CASGAGNQETQYF	TGTGCCAGCGGGGCGGGGAACCAAGAGACCCAGTACTTC
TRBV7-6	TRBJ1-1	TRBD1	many	CASSSQGVMNTEAFF	TGTGCCAGCAGCTCCCAGGGGGTGATGAACACTGAAGCTTTCTTT
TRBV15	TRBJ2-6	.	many	CATSRAVRSGANVLTF	TGTGCCACCAGCAGAGCAGTTCGTAGTGGGGCCAACGTCCTGACTTTC
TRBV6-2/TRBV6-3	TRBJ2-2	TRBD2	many	CASTPEERGGPGELFF	TGTGCCAGCACCCCTGAGGAGCGGGGGGGCCCCGGGGAGCTGTTTTTT
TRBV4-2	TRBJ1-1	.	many	CASSQEQTGNEAFF	TGTGCCAGCAGCCAAGAACAAACAGGCAATGAAGCTTTCTTT
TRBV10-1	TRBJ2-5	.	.	CASSDTGIETQYF	TGCGCCAGCAGTGATACGGGGATAGAGACCCAGTACTTC
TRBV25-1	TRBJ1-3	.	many	CASSDSTSSGNTIYF	TGTGCCAGCAGTGATTCAACCAGCTCTGGAAACACCATATATTTT
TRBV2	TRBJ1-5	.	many	CASSAVGADQPQHF	TGTGCCAGCAGTGCGGTTGGGGCCGATCAGCCCCAGCATTTT
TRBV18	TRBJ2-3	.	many	CASSPPGGRDTQYF	TGTGCCAGCTCACCGCCAGGGGGGCGAGATACGCAGTATTTT
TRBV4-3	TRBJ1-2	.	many	CASSQDSRALSGYTF	TGCGCCAGCAGCCAAGATTCCAGGGCGTTGAGTGGCTACACCTTC
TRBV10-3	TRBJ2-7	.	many	CAISEQGGNEQYF	TGTGCCATCAGTGAACAGGGAGGCAACGAGCAGTACTTC
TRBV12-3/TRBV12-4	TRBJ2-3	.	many	CASRSDRPSTDTQYF	TGTGCCAGCAGGTCGGACAGACCAAGCACAGATACGCAGTATTTT
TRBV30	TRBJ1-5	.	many	CAWSRRGGQPQHF	TGTGCCTGGAGTCGCAGGGGAGGTCAGCCCCAGCATTTT
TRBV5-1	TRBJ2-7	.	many	CASSFQGTEQYF	TGCGCCAGCAGCTTCCAGGGAACCGAGCAGTACTTC
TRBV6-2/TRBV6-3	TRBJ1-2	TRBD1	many	CASNRQGASGGYTF	TGTGCCAGCAATCGACAGGGGGCAAGTGGTGGCTACACCTTC
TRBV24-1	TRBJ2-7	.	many	CASGGTRMRAYEQYF	TGTGCCTCAGGGGGGACACGGATGCGGGCCTACGAGCAGTACTTC
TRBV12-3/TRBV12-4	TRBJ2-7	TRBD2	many	CASSLVSGVRYEQYF	TGTGCCAGCAGTTTAGTTAGCGGGGTGCGTTACGAGCAGTACTTC
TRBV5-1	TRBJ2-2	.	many	CASRSGEMNTGELFF	TGCGCCAGCAGGTCGGGGGAGATGAACACCGGGGAGCTGTTTTTT
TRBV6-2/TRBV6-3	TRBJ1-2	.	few	CASSYSNLAWGGYGYTF	TGTGCCAGCAGTTACTCGAATTTGGCCTGGGGCGGCTATGGCTACACCTTC
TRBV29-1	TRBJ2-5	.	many	CSVEGVRRKVQETQYF	TGCAGCGTTGAAGGGGTCAGGCGGAAGGTCCAAGAGACCCAGTACTTC
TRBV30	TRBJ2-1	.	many	CAWSAAYNEQFF	TGTGCCTGGAGTGCAGCTTACAATGAGCAGTTCTTC
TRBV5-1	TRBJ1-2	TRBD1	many	CASSTSGTGSYYGYTF	TGCGCCAGCAGCACATCCGGGACAGGGTCCTATTATGGCTACACCTTC
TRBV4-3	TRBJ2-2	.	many	CASSQEGREVAGELFF	TGCGCCAGCAGCCAAGAAGGCAGGGAGGTAGCCGGGGAGCTGTTTTTT
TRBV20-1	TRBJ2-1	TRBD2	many	CSARVHRRGGSNEQFF	TGCAGTGCTAGAGTCCATAGGCGGGGGGGCTCTAATGAGCAGTTCTTC
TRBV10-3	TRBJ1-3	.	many	CAIRTERNTIYF	TGTGCCATCAGGACAGAAAGAAACACCATATATTTT
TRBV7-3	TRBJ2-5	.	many	CASSLGPIATETQYF	TGTGCCAGCAGCTTGGGGCCTATTGCTACGGAGACCCAGTACTTC